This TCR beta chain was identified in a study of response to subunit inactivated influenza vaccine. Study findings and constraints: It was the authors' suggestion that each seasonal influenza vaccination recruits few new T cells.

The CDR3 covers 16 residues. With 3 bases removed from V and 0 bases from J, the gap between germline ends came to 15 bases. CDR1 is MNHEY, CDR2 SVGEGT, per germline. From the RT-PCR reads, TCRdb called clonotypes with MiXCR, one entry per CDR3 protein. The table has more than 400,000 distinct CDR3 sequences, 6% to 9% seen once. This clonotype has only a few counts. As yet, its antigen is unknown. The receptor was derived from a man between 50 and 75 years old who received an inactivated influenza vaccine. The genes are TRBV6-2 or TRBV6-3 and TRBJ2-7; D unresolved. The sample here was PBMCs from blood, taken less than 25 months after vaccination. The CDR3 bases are TGTGCCAGCAGTTATTCGCCCGCTGACGGCTCCTACGAGCAGTACTTC. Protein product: CASSYSPADGSYEQYF.